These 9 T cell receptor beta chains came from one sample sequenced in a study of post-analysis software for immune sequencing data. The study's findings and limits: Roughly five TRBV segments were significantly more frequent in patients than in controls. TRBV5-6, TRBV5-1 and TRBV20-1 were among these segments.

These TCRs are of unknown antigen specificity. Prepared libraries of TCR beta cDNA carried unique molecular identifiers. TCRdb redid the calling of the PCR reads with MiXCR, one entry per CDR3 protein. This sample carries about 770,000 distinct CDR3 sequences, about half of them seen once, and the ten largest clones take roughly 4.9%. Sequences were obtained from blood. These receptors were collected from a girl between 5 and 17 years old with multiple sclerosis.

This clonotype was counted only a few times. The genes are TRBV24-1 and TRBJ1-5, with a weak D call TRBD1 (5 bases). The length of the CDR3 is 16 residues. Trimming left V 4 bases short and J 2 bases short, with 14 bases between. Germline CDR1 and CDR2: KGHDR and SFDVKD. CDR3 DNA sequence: TGTGCCACCAGTGAAGGGGAACTCGGGGGCAATCAGCCCCAGCATTTT. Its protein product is CATSEGELGGNQPQHF.

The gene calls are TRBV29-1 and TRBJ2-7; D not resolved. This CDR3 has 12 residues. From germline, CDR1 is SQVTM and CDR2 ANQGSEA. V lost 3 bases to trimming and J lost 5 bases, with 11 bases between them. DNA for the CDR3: TGCAGCGTTGAGGTAGGGCTCCACGAGCAGTACTTC. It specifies CSVEVGLHEQYF.

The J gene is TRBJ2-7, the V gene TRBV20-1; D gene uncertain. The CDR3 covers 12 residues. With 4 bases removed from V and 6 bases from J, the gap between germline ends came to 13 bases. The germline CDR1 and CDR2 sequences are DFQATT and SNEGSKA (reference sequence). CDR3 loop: CSATPPGTEQYF. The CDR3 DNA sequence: TGCAGTGCTACCCCCCCAGGCACCGAGCAGTACTTC.

The CDR3 is CSAMGQDYEQYF. The CDR3 bases are TGCAGTGCGATGGGACAAGACTACGAGCAGTACTTC. The gene calls are TRBV20-1 and TRBJ2-4; D perhaps matches TRBD1 (6 bases). The J call could be wrong; TRBJ2-7 is a better fit for the DNA end. CDR1 is DFQATT, CDR2 SNEGSKA, per germline (reference sequence). This CDR3 has 12 amino acids.

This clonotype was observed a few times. The CDR3: CSAWDSHNEQFF. As DNA, the CDR3 is TGCAGCGCATGGGACAGCCACAATGAGCAGTTCTTC. This sequence joins TRBV29-1 and TRBJ2-1, with 7 nucleotides matching TRBD1. The ends lost 7 bases at V and 5 bases at J; junction bases unmatched: 5. The CDR3 totals 12 residues. Germline V gives CDR1 SQVTM, CDR2 ANQGSEA.

CDR3 in amino acids: CASSEGTQDLNQPQHF. CDR3 nucleotides: TGTGCCAGCAGTGAAGGGACCCAGGATCTTAATCAGCCCCAGCATTTT. The chain employs TRBV6-1 and TRBJ1-5; D unresolved. V lost 1 base and J 4 bases, leaving 14 bases between the germline ends. This CDR3 is built from 16 residues. From germline, CDR1 is MNHNS and CDR2 SASEGT.

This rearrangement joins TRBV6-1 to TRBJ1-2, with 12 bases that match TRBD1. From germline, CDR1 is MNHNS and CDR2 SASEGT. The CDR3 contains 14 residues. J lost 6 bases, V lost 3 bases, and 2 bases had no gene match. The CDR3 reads CASSDRDRGHGYTF. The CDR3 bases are TGTGCCAGCAGTGACCGGGACAGGGGGCATGGCTACACCTTC.

The CDR3, as DNA: TGTGCCAGCAGTTTCCCGACTGGCACGGCGTCATACGAGCAGTACTTC. Translated: CASSFPTGTASYEQYF. This chain links TRBV12-3 or TRBV12-4 with TRBJ2-5; D is undetermined. The J call may be in error: the DNA end matches TRBJ2-7 better. CDR3 length: 16 amino acids.

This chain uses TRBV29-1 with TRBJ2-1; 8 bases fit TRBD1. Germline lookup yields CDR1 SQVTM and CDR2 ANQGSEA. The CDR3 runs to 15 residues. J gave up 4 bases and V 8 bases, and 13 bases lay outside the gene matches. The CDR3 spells CSFRSPGQEYNEQFF. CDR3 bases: TGCAGCTTTCGCTCCCCGGGACAGGAGTACAATGAGCAGTTCTTC.